What follows are 3 T cell receptor beta chains derived from one specimen sequenced in a study of Graves' ophthalmopathy and Graves' hyperthyroidism. The study amplified TCR beta CDR3 regions using RNA transcripts. The library came from an HTBI-primed first-round RT-PCR and a second-round multiplex PCR. In TCRdb, the multiplex PCR reads were re-called with MiXCR into one record per CDR3 protein. Of about 240,000 distinct CDR3 sequences in the sample, about 47% are singletons; the top ten hold roughly 50%. Sequences were obtained from peripheral blood. All receptors derive from an adult man with Graves' ophthalmopathy.

CDR3 nucleotides: TGCAGCGTTAAGGAAGGAAACACCATATATTTT. It is translated as CSVKEGNTIYF. J is TRBJ1-3 and V is TRBV29-1; no firm D call. There are 11 residues in the CDR3. CDR1 is SQVTM, CDR2 ANQGSEA, per germline. Trimming stripped 5 bases from V and 4 bases from J, with 6 bases between.

About this clonotype: Since the CDR3 does not end with the conserved phenylalanine or tryptophan, this likely comes from a read error. The rearrangement links TRBV20-1 to TRBJ2-5, with D possibly TRBD2 on 6 matching bases. CDR3 length equals 13 residues. Germline V gene data show CDR1 as DFQATT and CDR2 as SNEGSKA (reference sequence). Trimming removed 7 bases from V and 2 bases from J, with 14 bases in between. In DNA form, the CDR3 reads TGCAGTGTGAAACGGGAGTGGCAAGAGACCCAGTACCTC. It is translated as CSVKREWQETQYL.

The chain links TRBV7-9 to TRBJ2-7; D is undetermined. Trimming shortened V by 5 bases and J by 3 bases, and 5 bases separated the two germline ends. CDR1 is SEHNR and CDR2 is FQNEAQ in the germline V gene (reference sequence). There are 11 residues in the CDR3. This chain's CDR3 is CASSNHYEQYF. In nucleotides, the CDR3 is TGTGCCAGCAGCAATCACTACGAGCAGTACTTC. Full variable domain (outside the CDR3, taken from reference TRBV7-9 and TRBJ2-7): DTGVSQNPRHKITKRGQNVTFRCDPISEHNRLYWYRQTLGQGPEFLTYFQNEAQLEKSRLLSDRFSAERPKGSFSTLEIQRTEQGDSAMYLCASSNHYEQYFGPGTRLTVT.